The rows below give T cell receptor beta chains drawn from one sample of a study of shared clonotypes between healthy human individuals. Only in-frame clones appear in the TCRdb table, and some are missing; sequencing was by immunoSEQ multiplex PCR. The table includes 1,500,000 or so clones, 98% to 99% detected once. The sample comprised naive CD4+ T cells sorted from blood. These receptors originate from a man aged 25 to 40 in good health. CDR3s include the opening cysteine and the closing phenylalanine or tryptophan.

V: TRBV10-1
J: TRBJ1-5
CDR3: CASSEGVGQPQHF

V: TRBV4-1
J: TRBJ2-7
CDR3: CASSQEKRETSYEQYF

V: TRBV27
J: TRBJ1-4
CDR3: CASSAIGANEKLFF

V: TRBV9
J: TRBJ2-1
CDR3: CASSITGTSGRALGYEQFF

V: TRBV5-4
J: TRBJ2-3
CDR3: CASSLGSATDTQYF

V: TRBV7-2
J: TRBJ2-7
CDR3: CASSLLSGAYEQYF

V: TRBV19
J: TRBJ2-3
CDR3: CASSSRGSGISTDTQYF

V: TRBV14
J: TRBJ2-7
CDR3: CASSRLTSGSYEQYF

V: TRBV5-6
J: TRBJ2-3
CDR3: CASNQGDTQYF

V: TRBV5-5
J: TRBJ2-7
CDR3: CASSLNSYEQYF

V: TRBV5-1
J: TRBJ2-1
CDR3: CASSRLAGSSYNEQFF

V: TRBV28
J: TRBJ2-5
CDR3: CASSLGKFSQYF

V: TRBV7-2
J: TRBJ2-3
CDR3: CASSLRLGLADTQYF

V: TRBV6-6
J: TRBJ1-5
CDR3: CASSYVGNNQPQHF

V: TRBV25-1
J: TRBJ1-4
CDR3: CASSESTGIEKLFF

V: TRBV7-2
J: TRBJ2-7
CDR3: CASSLTGQGVYEQYF

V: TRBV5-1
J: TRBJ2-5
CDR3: CASSLETETQYF

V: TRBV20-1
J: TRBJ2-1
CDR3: CSARDAGEQFF

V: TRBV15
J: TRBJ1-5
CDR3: CATSRDPGGNQPQHF

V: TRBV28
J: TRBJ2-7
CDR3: CASSGGGLELNYEQYF

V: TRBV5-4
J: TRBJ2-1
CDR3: CASSSSGSRNEQFF

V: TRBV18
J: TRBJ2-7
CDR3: CASSPDRHYEQYF

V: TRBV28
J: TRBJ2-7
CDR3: CASRPEAGRSYEQYF

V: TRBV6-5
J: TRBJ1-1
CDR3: CASSYPGLRSSAFF

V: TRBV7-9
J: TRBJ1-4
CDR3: CASSGSGEKLFF

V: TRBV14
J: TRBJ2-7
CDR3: CASSQVPGPAYEQYF

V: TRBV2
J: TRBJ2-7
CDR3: CASTPGPAFYEQYF

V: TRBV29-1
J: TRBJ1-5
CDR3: CSVVSGDQPQHF

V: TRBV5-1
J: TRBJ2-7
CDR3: CASSLAGTGSFYEQYF

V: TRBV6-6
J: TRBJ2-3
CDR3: CASSYEPLRTDTQYF

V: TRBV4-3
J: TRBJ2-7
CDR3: CASSQSWAGGVDEQYF